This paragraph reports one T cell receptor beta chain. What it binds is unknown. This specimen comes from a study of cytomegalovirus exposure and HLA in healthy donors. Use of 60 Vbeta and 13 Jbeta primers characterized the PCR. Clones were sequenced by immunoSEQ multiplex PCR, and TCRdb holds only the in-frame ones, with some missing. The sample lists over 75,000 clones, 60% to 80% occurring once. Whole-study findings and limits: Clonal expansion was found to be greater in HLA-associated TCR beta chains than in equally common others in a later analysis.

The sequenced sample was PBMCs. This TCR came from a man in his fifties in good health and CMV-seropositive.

The CDR3 nucleotides are TGTGCCAGCAGCTTAGGGCTGGCCTGGGAGACCCAGTACTTC. It translates to CASSLGLAWETQYF. The rearrangement joins TRBV7-2 to TRBJ2-5; D gene unclear. Trimming took off 1 base at V and 5 bases at J, with 11 bases between the two ends. Germline V gives CDR1 SGHTA, CDR2 FQGNSA. There are 14 residues in the CDR3.